These T cell receptor beta chains were read from a single sample in a study of identical twins. In TCRdb, the 5' RACE reads were re-called with MiXCR into one record per CDR3 protein. The table has some 240,000 distinct CDR3 sequences, roughly 8.7% seen once. The same sample was also used in a study of yellow fever vaccine responses in identical twins.

The sample taken for sequencing was CD8+ T cells sorted from blood. Receptor source: a woman between 18 and 29 years old in good health. Both conserved end residues are part of each CDR3. A D gene is named only where the DNA matches it firmly. Not all rows give a size; the values are once, few, many and, for expanded clones, a class.

>TRBJ2-1|once|TRBD2|TRBV9
TGTGCCAGCAGCGTAGCGTCAAGCGGGAGACTTATAAACTACAATGAGCAGTTCTTC
CASSVASSGRLINYNEQFF
>TRBJ2-1|-|TRBD2|TRBV10-3
TGTGCCATCAGTGGCGGCCCCATCAGTGAGGAGGGTACTAGCGGGAGAGCCTACAATGAGAAGTTCTTC
CAISGGPISEEGTSGRAYNEKFF
>TRBJ1-2|many|-|TRBV29-1
TGCAGCGTTGAAGTGGTCGGTGGCTACACCTTC
CSVEVVGGYTF
>TRBJ2-3|few|-|TRBV4-3
TGCGCCAGCAGCCACCAAGGACAGACAGATACGCAGTATTTT
CASSHQGQTDTQYF
>TRBJ1-3|many|-|TRBV9
TGTGCCAGCAGCGGGAACAGGTTCAATCCTGGAAACACCATATATTTT
CASSGNRFNPGNTIYF
>TRBJ1-5|many|-|TRBV6-4
TGTGCCAGCAGTGACTCCAGGGACCAGCCCCAGCATTTT
CASSDSRDQPQHF
>TRBJ2-1|many|TRBD2|TRBV20-1
TGCAGTGCTAGAGATTTCCAGCGGGAGGCCAATGAGCAGTTCTTC
CSARDFQREANEQFF
>TRBJ2-1|many|TRBD2|TRBV2
TGTGCCTCCGCCGGAGCGGGAAAATCCTACAATGAGCAGTTCTTC
CASAGAGKSYNEQFF
>TRBJ2-4|-|-|TRBV7-2
TGTGCCAGCAGCTTAGGACAGTTTCTAGCCAAAAACATTCAGTACTTC
CASSLGQFLAKNIQYF
>TRBJ2-7|many|TRBD2|TRBV4-2
TGTGCCAGCAGCCCGGGACTAGCGGGCGAGCAGTACTTC
CASSPGLAGEQYF
>TRBJ2-1|-|-|TRBV19
TGTGCCAGTAGTCCCCGGGACCACAATGAGCAGTTCTTC
CASSPRDHNEQFF
>TRBJ2-1|once|TRBD2|TRBV7-6
TGTGCCAGCAGCTTGGGACTAGCGGGAGCCCCACCCCACAATGAGCAGTTCTTC
CASSLGLAGAPPHNEQFF
>TRBJ2-5|many|TRBD2|TRBV2
TGTGCCAGCAGTGATCAGGGTAGCGGGGTCTACCAAGAGACCCAGTACTTC
CASSDQGSGVYQETQYF
>TRBJ2-1|few|-|TRBV20-1
TGCAGTGCTAGAGTCGGGGACAATGAGCAGTTCTTC
CSARVGDNEQFF
>TRBJ1-4|few|-|TRBV23-1
-
CASSREDSSMKNCFF
>TRBJ2-3|many|-|TRBV29-1
TGCAGCGTTGATCGGGGGAGTGGACCCACAGATACGCAGTATTTT
CSVDRGSGPTDTQYF
>TRBJ2-1|few|TRBD1|TRBV7-9
TGTGCCAGCAGCTTACAGGGGGCGAGTGGTGAGCAGTTCTTC
CASSLQGASGEQFF
>TRBJ2-1|many|-|TRBV6-2/TRBV6-3
TGTGCCAGCAGCAAGATCGAGTTGGACTACAATGAGCAGTTCTTC
CASSKIELDYNEQFF
>TRBJ2-1|few|-|TRBV12-3/TRBV12-4
TGTGCCAGCAGTTTCCCGAGCGGCGGCCAGTTCTTC
CASSFPSGGQFF
>TRBJ2-7|few|-|TRBV28
TGTGCCAGCAGTCCCAGCGTAACCTACGAGCAGTACTTC
CASSPSVTYEQYF
>TRBJ2-2|-|-|TRBV6-4
TGTGCCAGCAGTGAAGCGGCAGGGTCTGGCACCGGGGAGCTGTTTTTT
CASSEAAGSGTGELFF
>TRBJ1-1|few|-|TRBV7-9
TGTGCCAGCAGCCTCACCCCCGGGGGCACTGAAGCTTTCTTT
CASSLTPGGTEAFF
>TRBJ2-3|many|-|TRBV7-3
TGTGCCAGCAGCTTAGGTGTGGAAAGCACAGATACGCAGTATTTT
CASSLGVESTDTQYF
>TRBJ2-2|many|-|TRBV7-9
TGTGCCAGCAGTCTGGTTGGGGTTAACACCGGGGAGCTGTTTTTT
CASSLVGVNTGELFF
>TRBJ2-1|few|-|TRBV20-1
TGCAGAAAAGGGAATGAGCAGTTCTTC
CRKGNEQFF
>TRBJ2-7|-|-|TRBV7-9
TGTGCCAGCAGCTTAGTATTGGGCCGTGCCGCCGAGCAGTACTTC
CASSLVLGRAAEQYF
>TRBJ2-7|many|-|TRBV4-3
TGTGCCAGCAGCCAAGATCGGGACGGTACCTACGAGCAGTACTTC
CASSQDRDGTYEQYF
>TRBJ2-2|-|-|TRBV7-9
TGTGCCAGCAGCTCTACCCTGATTGGGGGGGAGCTGTTTTTT
CASSSTLIGGELFF
>TRBJ2-1|few|TRBD1|TRBV5-4
TGTGCCAGCAGCTTGGCAGGACAGGATCTATACAATGAGCAGTTCTTC
CASSLAGQDLYNEQFF
>TRBJ2-1|-|TRBD2|TRBV7-9
TGTGCCAGCAGCTCATGGACTAGCGGGGGATACAATGAGCAGTTCTTC
CASSSWTSGGYNEQFF
>TRBJ2-3|many|TRBD2|TRBV20-1
TGCAGTGCTAGTCTGATAGCGGGAGTCGATCTAGATACGCAGTATTTT
CSASLIAGVDLDTQYF
>TRBJ2-7|-|-|TRBV18
TGTGCCAGCTCACCACCGGTATCAGACGAGCAGTACTTC
CASSPPVSDEQYF
>TRBJ2-7|many|TRBD1|TRBV28
TGTGCCAGCACCCAGACAGGGGGCCCCTACGAGCAGTACTTC
CASTQTGGPYEQYF
>TRBJ2-1|many|TRBD2|TRBV7-9
TGTGCCAGCAGCATTCTAACTAGCGGGAGCGACTCCTACAATGAGCAGTTCTTC
CASSILTSGSDSYNEQFF
>TRBJ1-1|-|-|TRBV12-3/TRBV12-4
TGTGCCAGCAGTTTGTGGGGGGACGCTTTCTTT
CASSLWGDAFF
>TRBJ2-1|many|TRBD2|TRBV4-3
TGCGCCAGCAGCCCCCGACTAGCGGGGGGCTCCTACAATGAGCAGTTCTTC
CASSPRLAGGSYNEQFF
>TRBJ2-7|-|-|TRBV20-1
TGCAGTGCGGCCACGGGGGACAGCGAGCAGTACTTC
CSAATGDSEQYF
>TRBJ1-5|many|-|TRBV6-1
TGTGCCAGCAGTCAAAGGGGAACAGGGTGGAATCAGCCCCAGCATTTT
CASSQRGTGWNQPQHF
>TRBJ2-7|few|TRBD2|TRBV10-3
TGTGCCATCAGTGTGACTAGCGCCAGCACCGAGCAGTACTTC
CAISVTSASTEQYF
>TRBJ2-2|few|-|TRBV25-1
TGTGCCAGCAGTGAATGGGCCAACACCGGGGAGCTGTTTTTT
CASSEWANTGELFF
>TRBJ2-7|-|TRBD2|TRBV6-1
TGTGCCAGCAGTCCCCGACCCAGTAGCGGGAGGCCTGGTGTTTACGAGCAGTACTTC
CASSPRPSSGRPGVYEQYF
>TRBJ2-5|-|TRBD2|TRBV6-4
TGTGCCAGCAGTGAGCTAGCGGGGGAACAAGAGACCCAGTACTTC
CASSELAGEQETQYF
>TRBJ2-7|many|TRBD1|TRBV4-3
TGCGCCACTCACATGGGCAGGGGGCAGTTCGAGCAGTACTTC
CATHMGRGQFEQYF
>TRBJ2-1|-|TRBD1|TRBV6-1
TGTGCCAGCAGTGAGTGGTTGACAGGGGAGGACAATGAGCAGTTCTTC
CASSEWLTGEDNEQFF
>TRBJ2-3|many|TRBD1|TRBV5-1
TGCGCCAGCAGCTTGTTTACAGGGGGGACAGATACGCAGTATTTT
CASSLFTGGTDTQYF
>TRBJ2-3|few|-|TRBV15
TGTGCCACCAGCATGGGGGCCTCAGATACGCAGTATTTT
CATSMGASDTQYF
>TRBJ2-7|few|TRBD2|TRBV20-1
TGCAGTGCTAGGGATAATACTAGCGGGGACTACGAGCAGTACTTC
CSARDNTSGDYEQYF
>TRBJ2-7|-|-|TRBV24-1
TGTGCCACCAGTGATTCCGGACTCGGCGAGCAGTACTTC
CATSDSGLGEQYF
>TRBJ1-1|many|-|TRBV19
TGTGCCAGTAGTTTACGGGACTCACTACCAGAGGCCACTGAAGCTTTCTTT
CASSLRDSLPEATEAFF
>TRBJ2-7|many|-|TRBV7-9
TGTGCCAGCAGCTCGGGCGGATTAACCTACGAGCAGTACTTC
CASSSGGLTYEQYF
>TRBJ1-2|-|-|TRBV5-6
TGTGCCAGCAGCTTGAACAGGGATCTTGGCTACACCTTC
CASSLNRDLGYTF